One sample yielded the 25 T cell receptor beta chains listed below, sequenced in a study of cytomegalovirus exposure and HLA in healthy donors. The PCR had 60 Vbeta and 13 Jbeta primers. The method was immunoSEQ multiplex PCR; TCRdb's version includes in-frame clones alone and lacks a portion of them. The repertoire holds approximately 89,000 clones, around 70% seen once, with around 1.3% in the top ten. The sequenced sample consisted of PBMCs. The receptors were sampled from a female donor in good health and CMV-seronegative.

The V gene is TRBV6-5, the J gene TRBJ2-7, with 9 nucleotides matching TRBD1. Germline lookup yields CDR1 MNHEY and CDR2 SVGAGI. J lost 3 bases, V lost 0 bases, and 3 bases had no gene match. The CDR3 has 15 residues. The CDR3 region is CASSYSRTGDYEQYF. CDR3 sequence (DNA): TGTGCCAGCAGTTACTCGAGGACAGGGGACTACGAGCAGTACTTC.

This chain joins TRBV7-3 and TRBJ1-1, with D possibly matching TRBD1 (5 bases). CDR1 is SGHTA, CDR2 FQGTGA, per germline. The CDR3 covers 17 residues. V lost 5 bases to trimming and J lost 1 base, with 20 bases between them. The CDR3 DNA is TGTGCCAGCAGCCCTGGGGGTGTGGGAGGAAAGAACACTGAAGCTTTCTTT. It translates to CASSPGGVGGKNTEAFF.

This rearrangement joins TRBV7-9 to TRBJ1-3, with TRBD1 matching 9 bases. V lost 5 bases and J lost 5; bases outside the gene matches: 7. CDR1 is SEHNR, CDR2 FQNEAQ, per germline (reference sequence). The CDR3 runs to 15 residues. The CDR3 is CASSPRQGERNTIYF. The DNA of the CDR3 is TGTGCCAGCAGCCCCAGACAGGGGGAACGAAACACCATATATTTT.

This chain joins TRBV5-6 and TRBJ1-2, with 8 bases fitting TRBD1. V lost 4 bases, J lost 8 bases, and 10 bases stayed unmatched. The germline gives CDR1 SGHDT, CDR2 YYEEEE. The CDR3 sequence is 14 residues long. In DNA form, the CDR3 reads TGTGCCAGCAGCACCCCGCAGGGGGCGGCCGGCTACACCTTC. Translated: CASSTPQGAAGYTF.

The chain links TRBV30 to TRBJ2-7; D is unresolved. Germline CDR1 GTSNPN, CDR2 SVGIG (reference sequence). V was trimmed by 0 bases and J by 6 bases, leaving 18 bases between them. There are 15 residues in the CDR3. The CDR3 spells CAWSVLGPRIGEQYF. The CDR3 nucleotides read TGTGCCTGGAGTGTACTTGGGCCGCGAATAGGCGAGCAGTACTTC.

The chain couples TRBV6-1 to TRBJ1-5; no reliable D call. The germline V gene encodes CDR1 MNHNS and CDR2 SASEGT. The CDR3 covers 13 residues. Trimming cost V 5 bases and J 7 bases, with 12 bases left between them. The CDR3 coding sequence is TGTGCCAGCAGTAGTCGGGAGTACCAGCCCCAGCATTTT. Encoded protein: CASSSREYQPQHF.

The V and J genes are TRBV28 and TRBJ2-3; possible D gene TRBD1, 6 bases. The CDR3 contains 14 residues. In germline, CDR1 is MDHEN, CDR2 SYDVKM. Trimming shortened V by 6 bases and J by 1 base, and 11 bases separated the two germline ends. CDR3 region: CASSLDSRTDTQYF. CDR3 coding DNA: TGTGCCAGCAGCCTGGACAGTCGCACAGATACGCAGTATTTT.

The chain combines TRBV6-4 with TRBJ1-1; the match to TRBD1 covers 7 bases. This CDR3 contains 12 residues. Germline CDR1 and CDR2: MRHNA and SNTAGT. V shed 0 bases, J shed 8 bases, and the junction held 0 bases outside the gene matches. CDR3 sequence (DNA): TGTGCCAGCAGTGACTCGACAGGGGAAGCTTTCTTT. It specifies CASSDSTGEAFF.

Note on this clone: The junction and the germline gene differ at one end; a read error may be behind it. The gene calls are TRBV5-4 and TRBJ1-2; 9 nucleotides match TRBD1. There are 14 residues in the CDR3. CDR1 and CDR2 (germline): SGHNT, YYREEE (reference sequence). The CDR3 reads CASTLGQGLHGYTF. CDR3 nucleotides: TGTGCCAGCACCTTGGGACAGGGTCTTCATGGCTACACCTTC.

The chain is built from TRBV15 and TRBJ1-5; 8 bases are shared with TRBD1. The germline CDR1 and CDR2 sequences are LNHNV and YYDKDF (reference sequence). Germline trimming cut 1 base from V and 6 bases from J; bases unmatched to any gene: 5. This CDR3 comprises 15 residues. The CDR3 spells CATSRVAGGSQPQHF. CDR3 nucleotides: TGTGCCACCAGCAGAGTGGCAGGGGGCAGTCAGCCCCAGCATTTT.

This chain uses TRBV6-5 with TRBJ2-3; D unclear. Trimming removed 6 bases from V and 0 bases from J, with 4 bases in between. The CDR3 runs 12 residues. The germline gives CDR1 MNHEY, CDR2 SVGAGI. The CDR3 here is CASRSSTDTQYF. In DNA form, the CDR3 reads TGTGCCAGCAGATCTAGCACAGATACGCAGTATTTT.

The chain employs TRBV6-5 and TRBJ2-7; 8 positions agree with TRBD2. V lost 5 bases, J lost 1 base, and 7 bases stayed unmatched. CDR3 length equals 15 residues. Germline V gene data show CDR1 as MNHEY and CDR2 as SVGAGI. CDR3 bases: TGTGCCAGCAGTCCTGCCAGCGGGGGTTCCTACGAGCAGTACTTC. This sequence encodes CASSPASGGSYEQYF.

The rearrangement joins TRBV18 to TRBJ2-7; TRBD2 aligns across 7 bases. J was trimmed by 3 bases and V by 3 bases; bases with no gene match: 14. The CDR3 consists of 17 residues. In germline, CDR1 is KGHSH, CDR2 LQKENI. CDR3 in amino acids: CASSPGTTLPPFYEQYF. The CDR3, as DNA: TGTGCCAGCTCACCCGGGACTACCCTACCACCATTCTACGAGCAGTACTTC.

CDR3 coding DNA: TGTGCCAGCAGCTCCCAGGGGGTTTGGTCTGAGCAGTTCTTC. It is translated as CASSSQGVWSEQFF. The chain links TRBV7-9 to TRBJ2-1, with 7 nucleotides matching TRBD1. V was pared by 4 bases and J by 9 bases, with 9 bases of the junction left unmatched. CDR3 length: 14 amino acids. The germline V gene encodes CDR1 SEHNR and CDR2 FQNEAQ (reference sequence).

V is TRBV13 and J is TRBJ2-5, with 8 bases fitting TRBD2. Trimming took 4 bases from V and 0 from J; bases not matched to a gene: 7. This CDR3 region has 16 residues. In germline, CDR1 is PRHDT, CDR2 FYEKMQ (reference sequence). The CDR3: CASSSRGGTYQETQYF. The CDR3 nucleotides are TGTGCCAGCAGCTCCCGGGGGGGGACGTACCAAGAGACCCAGTACTTC.

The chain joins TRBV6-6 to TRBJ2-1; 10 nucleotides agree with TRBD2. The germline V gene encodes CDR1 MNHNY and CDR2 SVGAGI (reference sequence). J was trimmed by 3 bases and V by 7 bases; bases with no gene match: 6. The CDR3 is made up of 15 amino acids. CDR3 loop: CASIKGLANYNEQFF. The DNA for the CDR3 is TGTGCCAGCATCAAGGGACTAGCGAACTACAATGAGCAGTTCTTC.

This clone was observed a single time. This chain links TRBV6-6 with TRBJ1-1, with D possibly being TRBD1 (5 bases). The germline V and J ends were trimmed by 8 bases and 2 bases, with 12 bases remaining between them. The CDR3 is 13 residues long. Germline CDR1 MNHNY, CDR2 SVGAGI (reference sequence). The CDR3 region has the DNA TGTGCCAGCGGCTGGGGGGGAAACACTGAAGCTTTCTTT. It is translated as CASGWGGNTEAFF.

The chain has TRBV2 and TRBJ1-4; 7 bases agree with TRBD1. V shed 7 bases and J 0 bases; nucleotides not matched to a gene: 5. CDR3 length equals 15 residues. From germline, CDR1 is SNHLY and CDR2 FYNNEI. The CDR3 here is CASIPGGATNEKLFF. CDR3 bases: TGTGCCAGCATTCCAGGGGGAGCAACTAATGAAAAACTGTTTTTT.

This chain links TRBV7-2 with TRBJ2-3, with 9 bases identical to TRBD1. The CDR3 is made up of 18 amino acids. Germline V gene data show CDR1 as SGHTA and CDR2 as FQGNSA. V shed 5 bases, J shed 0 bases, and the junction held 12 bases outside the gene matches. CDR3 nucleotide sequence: TGTGCCAGCAGCGTACAGGGGGCGCGTCTAATAAGCACAGATACGCAGTATTTT. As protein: CASSVQGARLISTDTQYF.

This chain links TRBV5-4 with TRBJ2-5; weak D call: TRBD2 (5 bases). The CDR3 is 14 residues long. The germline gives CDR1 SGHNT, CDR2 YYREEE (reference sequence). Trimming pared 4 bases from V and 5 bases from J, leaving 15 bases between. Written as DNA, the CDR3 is TGTGCCAGCAGCCTCGGGGTCACGGGGGAGACCCAGTACTTC. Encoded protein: CASSLGVTGETQYF.

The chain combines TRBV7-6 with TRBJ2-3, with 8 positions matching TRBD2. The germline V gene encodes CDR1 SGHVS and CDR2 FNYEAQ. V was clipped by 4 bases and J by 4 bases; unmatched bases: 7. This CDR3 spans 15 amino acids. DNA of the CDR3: TGTGCCAGCAGCTACCTCAGCGGGGGCCCAGATACGCAGTATTTT. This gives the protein CASSYLSGGPDTQYF. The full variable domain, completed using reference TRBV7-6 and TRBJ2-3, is GAGVSQSPRYKVTKRGQDVALRCDPISGHVSLYWYRQALGQGPEFLTYFNYEAQQDKSGLPNDRFSAERPEGSISTLTIQRTEQRDSAMYRCASSYLSGGPDTQYFGPGTRLTVL.

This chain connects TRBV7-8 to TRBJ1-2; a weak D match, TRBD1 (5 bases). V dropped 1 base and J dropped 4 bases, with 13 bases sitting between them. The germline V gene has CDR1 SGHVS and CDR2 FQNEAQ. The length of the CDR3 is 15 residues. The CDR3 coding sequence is TGTGCCAGCAGCTTAGGGAGGGGAGGAAGCTATGGCTACACCTTC. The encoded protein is CASSLGRGGSYGYTF. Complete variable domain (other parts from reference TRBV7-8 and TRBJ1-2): GAGVSQSPRYKVAKRGQDVALRCDPISGHVSLFWYQQALGQGPEFLTYFQNEAQLDKSGLPSDRFFAERPEGSVSTLKIQRTQQEDSAVYLCASSLGRGGSYGYTFGSGTRLTVV.

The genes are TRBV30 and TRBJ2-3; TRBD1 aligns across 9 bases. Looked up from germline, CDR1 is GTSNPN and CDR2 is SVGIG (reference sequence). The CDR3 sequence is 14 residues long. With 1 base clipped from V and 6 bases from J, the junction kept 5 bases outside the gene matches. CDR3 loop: CAWSGTGEADTQYF. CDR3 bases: TGTGCCTGGAGTGGGACAGGGGAAGCGGATACGCAGTATTTT. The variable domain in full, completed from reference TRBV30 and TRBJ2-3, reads SQTIHQWPATLVQPVGSPLSLECTVEGTSNPNLYWYRQAAGRGLQLLFYSVGIGQISSEVPQNLSASRPQDRQFILSSKKLLLSDSGFYLCAWSGTGEADTQYFGPGTRLTVL.

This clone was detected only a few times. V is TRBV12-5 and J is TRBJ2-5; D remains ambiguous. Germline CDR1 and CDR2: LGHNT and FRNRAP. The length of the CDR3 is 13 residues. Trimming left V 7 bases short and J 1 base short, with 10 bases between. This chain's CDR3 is CASAHKFQETQYF. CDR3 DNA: TGTGCTAGTGCCCACAAGTTCCAAGAGACCCAGTACTTC.

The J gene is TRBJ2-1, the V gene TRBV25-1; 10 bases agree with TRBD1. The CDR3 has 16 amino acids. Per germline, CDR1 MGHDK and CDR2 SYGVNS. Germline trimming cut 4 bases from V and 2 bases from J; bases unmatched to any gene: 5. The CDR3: CASSAETGGPYNEQFF. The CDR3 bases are TGTGCCAGCAGTGCCGAGACAGGGGGCCCCTACAATGAGCAGTTCTTC. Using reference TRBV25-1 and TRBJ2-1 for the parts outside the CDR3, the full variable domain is EADIYQTPRYLVIGTGKKITLECSQTMGHDKMYWYQQDPGMELHLIHYSYGVNSTEKGDLSSESTVSRIRTEHFPLTLESARPSHTSQYLCASSAETGGPYNEQFFGPGTRLTVL.